This is a list of T cell receptor beta chains from one sample in a study of shared clonotypes between healthy human individuals. Clones were sequenced by immunoSEQ multiplex PCR, and TCRdb holds only the in-frame ones, with some missing. Here the sample spans roughly 500,000 clones, 70% to 80% being singletons. The sample was PBMCs. Every receptor here comes from a woman between 35 and 50 years old in good health. Some clones in this sample may be carry-over from other donors' samples. Both conserved end residues are part of each CDR3. Each record gives: J gene, clone size, D gene, V gene, CDR3 protein, CDR3 DNA. The D gene is left open where the match is weak. Clone size appears in some rows only: once, few, many, or a class for an expanded clone.

>TRBJ2-7|.|TRBD1|TRBV18
CARSPPGQGYEQYF
TGTGCCAGGTCACCGCCGGGACAGGGCTACGAGCAGTACTTC
>TRBJ1-4|.|.|TRBV6-1
CASSEGGGGAGEKLFF
TGTGCCAGCAGTGAAGGAGGTGGAGGGGCAGGGGAAAAACTGTTTTTT
>TRBJ2-7|once|.|TRBV7-3
CASSQLGTPVHEQYF
TGTGCCAGCAGCCAATTGGGGACACCTGTACACGAGCAGTACTTC
>TRBJ1-1|few|.|TRBV10-2
CASRARENTEAFF
TGCGCCAGCAGAGCCCGGGAAAACACTGAAGCTTTCTTT
>TRBJ2-5|.|TRBD2|TRBV5-4
CASSTRLAGEETQYF
TGTGCCAGCAGCACACGACTAGCGGGAGAGGAGACCCAGTACTTC
>TRBJ2-7|.|.|TRBV21-1
CASSKDGWRGAYEQYF
TGTGCCAGCAGCAAAGACGGATGGCGGGGGGCCTACGAGCAGTACTTC
>TRBJ2-7|.|TRBD2|TRBV7-2
CASSVAGRSSYEQYF
TGTGCCAGCAGCGTAGCCGGGAGGAGCTCCTACGAGCAGTACTTC
>TRBJ2-3|.|TRBD1|TRBV2
CASSVNRGLTDTQYF
TGTGCCAGCAGTGTAAACAGGGGGCTCACAGATACGCAGTATTTT
>TRBJ1-2|.|TRBD1|TRBV7-9
CASSPRDRGSGGYTF
TGTGCCAGCAGCCCCCGGGACAGGGGTTCGGGAGGCTACACCTTC
>TRBJ2-1|few|TRBD2|TRBV30
CALHRWTSGNNEQFF
TGTGCCTTACACAGATGGACTAGCGGGAACAATGAGCAGTTCTTC
>TRBJ2-1|.|TRBD2|TRBV9
CASSPSPGISGSQGGREQFF
TGTGCCAGCAGCCCCAGCCCAGGTATAAGCGGGAGTCAAGGAGGTCGGGAGCAGTTCTTC
>TRBJ2-7|.|.|TRBV19
CASGEQGPYEQYF
TGTGCCAGTGGGGAACAGGGTCCGTACGAGCAGTACTTC
>TRBJ1-1|.|.|TRBV9
CASSVRDLTSEAFF
TGTGCCAGCAGCGTCAGGGATCTAACCTCTGAAGCTTTCTTT
>TRBJ2-2|.|.|TRBV6-5
CASSSGGEETGELFF
TGTGCCAGCAGTTCTGGAGGGGAGGAGACCGGGGAGCTGTTTTTT
>TRBJ2-2|.|TRBD1|TRBV10-3
CAISDTGTGGNTGELFF
TGTGCCATCAGTGATACAGGGACAGGGGGGAACACCGGGGAGCTGTTTTTT
>TRBJ1-4|few|TRBD1|TRBV19
CASTSGQGGEKLFF
TGTGCCAGTACCTCGGGACAGGGCGGTGAAAAACTGTTTTTT
>TRBJ2-5|.|.|TRBV7-3
CASSPGQGETQYF
TGTGCCAGCAGCCCAGGGCAGGGGGAGACCCAGTACTTC
>TRBJ2-7|.|TRBD2|TRBV29-1
CSGSGLAGIQGEEQYF
TGCAGCGGTTCCGGACTAGCGGGGATCCAAGGGGAGGAGCAGTACTTC
>TRBJ2-1|.|.|TRBV9
CASSVGGRSYNEQFF
TGTGCCAGCAGCGTAGGGGGCAGGTCTTACAATGAGCAGTTCTTC
>TRBJ2-1|many|TRBD2|TRBV29-1
CSVAGLAGVNEQFF
TGCAGCGTTGCTGGACTAGCGGGGGTTAATGAGCAGTTCTTC
>TRBJ2-3|.|.|TRBV7-2
CASSLLASYTDTQYF
TGTGCCAGCAGCTTACTGGCCAGTTACACAGATACGCAGTATTTT
>TRBJ1-4|.|TRBD1|TRBV28
CASSSGGATNEKLFF
TGTGCCAGCAGTTCAGGGGGAGCAACTAATGAAAAACTGTTTTTT
>TRBJ2-6|.|.|TRBV5-1
CASSQGPSGANVLTF
TGCGCCAGCAGCCAAGGCCCCTCTGGGGCCAACGTCCTGACTTTC
>TRBJ2-2|.|.|TRBV5-4
CASRLDGTNTGELFF
TGTGCCAGCAGATTGGACGGAACGAACACCGGGGAGCTGTTTTTT
>TRBJ2-7|once|TRBD2|TRBV27
CASSLGGTPAYEQYF
TGTGCCAGCAGTTTGGGGGGGACGCCTGCCTACGAGCAGTACTTC
>TRBJ2-5|.|TRBD1|TRBV10-3
CAISEAGGVETQYF
TGTGCCATCAGTGAGGCAGGGGGCGTGGAGACCCAGTACTTC
>TRBJ1-5|few|.|TRBV7-3
CASSLSPSSQPQHF
TGTGCCAGCAGCTTAAGTCCCAGCAGTCAGCCCCAGCATTTT
>TRBJ1-2|.|TRBD1|TRBV28
CASTPVTGTLGYTF
TGTGCCAGCACCCCCGTGACAGGGACTCTTGGCTACACCTTC
>TRBJ2-3|.|TRBD2|TRBV9
CASSVLRGNTDTQYF
TGTGCCAGCAGCGTATTGCGGGGGAACACCGATACGCAGTATTTT
>TRBJ2-1|.|.|TRBV11-2
CASSLQAAVAPYNEQFF
TGTGCCAGCAGCTTACAAGCAGCGGTAGCCCCCTACAATGAGCAGTTCTTC